One sample yielded the 19 T cell receptor beta chains listed below, sequenced in a study of cytomegalovirus exposure and HLA in healthy donors. Amplification used 60 Vbeta primers and 13 Jbeta primers. Measured with immunoSEQ multiplex PCR; TCRdb has only the in-frame clones, and not every one. The sample yields roughly 190,000 clones, about four fifths seen once. The sequencing input was PBMCs. Source of these receptors: a woman in her 40s in good health and CMV-seronegative.

This clone has only one observation. The chain uses TRBV5-4 and TRBJ2-7; 9 positions match TRBD1. There are 15 residues in the CDR3. J was trimmed by 7 bases and V by 4 bases; bases with no gene match: 12. Germline V gene data show CDR1 as SGHNT and CDR2 as YYREEE (reference sequence). The DNA for the CDR3 is TGTGCCAGCAGCGTACCGGGACAGGGTGGGAAGGAGCAGTACTTC. Its translation: CASSVPGQGGKEQYF.

The chain is built from TRBV4-3 and TRBJ2-1, with TRBD2 matching 10 bases. The CDR3 loop spans 14 amino acids. Germline assignment: CDR1 LGHNA and CDR2 YSLEER. The J segment lost 6 bases and the V segment lost 4 bases, leaving 3 bases of the junction unmatched. CDR3: CASSLAGGGNEQFF. CDR3 DNA: TGCGCCAGCAGCCTAGCGGGAGGCGGCAATGAGCAGTTCTTC.

The CDR3 sequence: CASSGVARQTGVGRLDQPQHF. The CDR3 coding sequence is TGTGCCAGCAGCGGAGTGGCTCGCCAGACAGGGGTAGGACGCTTGGATCAGCCCCAGCATTTT. The chain couples TRBV9 to TRBJ1-5; 8 nucleotides match TRBD1. V shed 3 bases, J shed 5 bases, and the junction held 25 bases outside the gene matches. Germline CDR1 reads SGDLS; CDR2 reads YYNGEE. This CDR3 has 21 amino acids.

This rearrangement joins TRBV5-1 to TRBJ2-4; 7 nucleotides line up with TRBD2. The germline V gene encodes CDR1 SGHRS and CDR2 YFSETQ. The ends lost 0 bases at V and 6 bases at J; junction bases unmatched: 6. The CDR3 contains 15 residues. The CDR3 bases are TGCGCCAGCAGCTTGGGGGGGGGAAAGGGAAACATTCAGTACTTC. Amino acids: CASSLGGGKGNIQYF.

This clone was detected only a few times. This chain uses TRBV4-3 with TRBJ1-5, with 7 bases that match TRBD1. V gave up 0 bases and J gave up 7 bases; unmatched junction bases: 9. The CDR3 runs to 16 residues. Germline CDR1 reads LGHNA; CDR2 reads YSLEER. DNA of the CDR3: TGCGCCAGCAGCCAAGATTCAGGCCAGGGGGGACAGCCCCAGCATTTT. Translating gives CASSQDSGQGGQPQHF.

The chain employs TRBV19 and TRBJ1-3; D perhaps matches TRBD1 (5 bases). The CDR3 length is 15 residues. V gave up 1 base and J gave up 2 bases, with 9 bases separating them. Germline V CDR1 and CDR2: LNHDA, SQIVND (reference sequence). This CDR3 reads CASSIGAGTGNTIYF. The CDR3 bases are TGTGCCAGTAGTATAGGTGCAGGGACTGGAAACACCATATATTTT.

In this sample, this clone turned up once. V gene TRBV29-1 combines with J gene TRBJ1-2, with 7 bases identical to TRBD1. CDR1 is SQVTM, CDR2 ANQGSEA, per germline. Trimming cost V 7 bases and J 8 bases; bases outside gene matches: 7. The CDR3 is made up of 11 amino acids. This CDR3 is CSDEGAGGYTF. DNA for the CDR3: TGCAGCGACGAGGGGGCGGGGGGCTACACCTTC.

V gene TRBV12-5 combines with J gene TRBJ2-2, with 10 nucleotides matching TRBD2. Germline V lookup: CDR1 LGHNT, CDR2 FRNRAP. The trim removed 7 bases at V and 5 bases at J, leaving 16 bases unmatched. The CDR3 spans 18 residues. The CDR3 loop reads CASASLPLSGRTTGELFF. The DNA of the CDR3 is TGTGCTAGTGCCTCCCTGCCCCTTAGCGGGAGGACTACCGGGGAGCTGTTTTTT.

The rearrangement links TRBV5-6 to TRBJ2-7; perhaps TRBD1 as D (5 bases). This CDR3 contains 14 residues. Germline CDR1 reads SGHDT; CDR2 reads YYEEEE. Trimming shortened V by 0 bases and J by 1 base, and 8 bases separated the two germline ends. In nucleotides, the CDR3 is TGTGCCAGCAGCTTGGTCTCAGGGTCCTACGAGCAGTACTTC. Its protein is CASSLVSGSYEQYF.

The rearrangement joins TRBV29-1 to TRBJ1-1, with 7 bases lining up with TRBD1. Germline V CDR1 and CDR2: SQVTM, ANQGSEA. This CDR3 is 16 amino acids long. V shed 5 bases, J shed 1 base, and the junction held 13 bases outside the gene matches. The CDR3 DNA reads TGCAGCGTTTTCCCCTGGGACAGTTCGGAGAACACTGAAGCTTTCTTT. Its protein product is CSVFPWDSSENTEAFF.

This rearrangement joins TRBV6-5 to TRBJ2-6, with D unresolved. CDR3 length: 15 amino acids. Germline V gene data show CDR1 as MNHEY and CDR2 as SVGAGI. The V and J ends lost 4 bases and 8 bases respectively, with 15 bases between them. DNA of the CDR3: TGTGCCAGCAGTTCCCACGACCGGGTTCCCAACGTCCTGACTTTC. It encodes CASSSHDRVPNVLTF.

V usage is TRBV29-1 and J usage is TRBJ2-5, with D perhaps TRBD1 (6 bases). V was clipped by 6 bases and J by 2 bases, with 13 bases between them. Germline assignment: CDR1 SQVTM and CDR2 ANQGSEA. This CDR3 spans 13 amino acids. CDR3 nucleotides: TGCAGCGTGTTGACAGGTGGACAAGAGACCCAGTACTTC. Residues: CSVLTGGQETQYF.

This clone was counted a few times. The chain recombines TRBV7-8 with TRBJ2-1, with D possibly matching TRBD2 (5 bases). The CDR3 extends over 14 amino acids. V lost 0 bases to trimming and J lost 4 bases, with 7 bases between them. CDR1 and CDR2 (germline): SGHVS, FQNEAQ. The CDR3 loop is CASSLAGAYNEQFF. The DNA for the CDR3 is TGTGCCAGCAGCTTAGCGGGAGCTTACAATGAGCAGTTCTTC. Full variable domain (missing parts from reference TRBV7-8 and TRBJ2-1): GAGVSQSPRYKVAKRGQDVALRCDPISGHVSLFWYQQALGQGPEFLTYFQNEAQLDKSGLPSDRFFAERPEGSVSTLKIQRTQQEDSAVYLCASSLAGAYNEQFFGPGTRLTVL.

This clone was observed a few times. Here the CDR3 reads CASSLAQDLNEQFF. DNA of the CDR3: TGTGCCAGCAGCTTAGCCCAGGATTTGAATGAGCAGTTCTTC. This chain uses TRBV7-9 with TRBJ2-1; D remains unclear. The CDR3 sequence is 14 residues long. Germline CDR1 and CDR2: SEHNR and FQNEAQ (reference sequence). The V end was cut by 0 bases, the J end by 7 bases, with 10 bases between.

This clone appeared once. In DNA, the CDR3 is TGCGCCAGCAGCCAAGATCATCGTCAGGGAAGGGAAAAACTGTTTTTT. This gives the protein CASSQDHRQGREKLFF. This chain links TRBV4-3 with TRBJ1-4; D is possibly TRBD1 (5 bases). The CDR3 spans 16 residues. Germline-derived CDR1 and CDR2 are LGHNA and YSLEER. The V gene lost 0 bases and the J gene lost 8 bases, with 16 bases spanning the gap.

The chain links TRBV9 to TRBJ2-1; 13 bases match TRBD2. Per germline, CDR1 SGDLS and CDR2 YYNGEE. J gave up 10 bases and V 3 bases, and 4 bases lay outside the gene matches. The CDR3 totals 14 residues. CDR3 residues: CASSATSGRAEQFF. CDR3 nucleotides: TGTGCCAGCAGCGCAACTAGCGGGAGGGCCGAGCAGTTCTTC.

The chain has TRBV6-1 and TRBJ1-2; D uncertain. The V gene lost 3 bases and the J gene lost 8 bases, with 19 bases spanning the gap. The germline V gene encodes CDR1 MNHNS and CDR2 SASEGT. The CDR3 has 15 residues. CDR3 protein: CASSDKRLAIRGYTF. Here the CDR3 DNA reads TGTGCCAGCAGTGATAAGAGGTTGGCTATTAGGGGCTACACCTTC.

The rearrangement joins TRBV29-1 to TRBJ2-2; maybe TRBD1 (6 bases). The V gene lost 4 bases and the J gene lost 5 bases, with 11 bases spanning the gap. CDR3 length: 13 amino acids. The germline V gene encodes CDR1 SQVTM and CDR2 ANQGSEA. This CDR3 reads CSVVQGGTGELFF. CDR3 bases: TGCAGCGTTGTACAGGGTGGGACCGGGGAGCTGTTTTTT.

This CDR3 reads CASSLMAGGYEQYV. As DNA, the CDR3 is TGTGCCAGCAGCTTAATGGCGGGGGGGTACGAGCAGTACGTC. The chain joins TRBV7-9 to TRBJ2-7; 9 positions match TRBD2. With 2 bases clipped from V and 4 bases from J, the junction kept 3 bases outside the gene matches. Germline V gene sequence: CDR1 SEHNR, CDR2 FQNEAQ (reference sequence). CDR3 length: 14 amino acids.